This TCR beta chain was captured in a study of blood T cell repertoires in COVID-19. CDR1 and CDR2 (germline): MGHDK, SYGVNS. The CDR3 extends over 16 amino acids. Trimming at V came to 2 bases and at J to 9 bases, leaving 12 bases not matched to a gene. Clones were sequenced by immunoSEQ multiplex PCR, and TCRdb holds only the in-frame ones, with some missing. The repertoire holds around 40,000 clones, with about 94% as singletons. The chain couples TRBV25-1 to TRBJ2-1; 8 bases align to TRBD1. The sequence came from a human donor with active COVID-19. The donor label of this sample is uncertain. Input material: peripheral blood. The CDR3 region is CASSETHTRQGPEQFF. The CDR3, as DNA: TGTGCCAGCAGTGAAACTCACACTCGACAGGGGCCTGAGCAGTTCTTC.